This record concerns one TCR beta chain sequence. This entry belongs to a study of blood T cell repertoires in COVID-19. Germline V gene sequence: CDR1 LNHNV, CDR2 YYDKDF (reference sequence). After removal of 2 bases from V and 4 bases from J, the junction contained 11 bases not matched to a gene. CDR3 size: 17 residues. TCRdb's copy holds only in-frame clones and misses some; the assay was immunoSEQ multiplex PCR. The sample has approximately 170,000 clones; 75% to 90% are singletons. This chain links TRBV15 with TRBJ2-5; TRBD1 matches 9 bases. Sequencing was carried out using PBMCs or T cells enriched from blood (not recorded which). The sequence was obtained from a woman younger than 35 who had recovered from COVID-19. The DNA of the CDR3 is TGTGCCACCAGCAGATCAACCGGGACAGGGCTCCCAGAGACCCAGTACTTC. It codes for CATSRSTGTGLPETQYF.